The TCR beta chain described here comes from a study of shared clonotypes between healthy human individuals. CDR1 is SEHNR, CDR2 FQNEAQ, per germline (reference sequence). Trimming stripped 3 bases from V and 3 bases from J, with 11 bases between. CDR3 length equals 15 residues. Profiling relied on immunoSEQ multiplex PCR, and the TCRdb table lists in-frame clones only, not all of them. The table has some 1,100,000 clones, about 80% seen once. V is TRBV7-9 and J is TRBJ2-2; no clear D. The receptor was isolated from a man aged 18 to 29 in good health. Some clones in this sample may be carry-over from other donors' samples. Source material: memory CD4+ T cells from PBMCs. Subset described: CD45RA-negative fraction. The CDR3 DNA follows: TGTGCCAGCAGCTTGCCTCATTCAGACACCGGGGAGCTGTTTTTT. This codes for CASSLPHSDTGELFF.